This T cell receptor beta chain stems from a study of cytomegalovirus exposure and HLA in healthy donors (dated by TCRdb to 2015 to 2018). With regard to the full study: An earlier analysis of some 600 of the donors reported about 300 Gb of sequence data and around 100 million unique TCR beta sequences obtained from about 180 million T cells. About 310 gigabases of sequencing data and approximately 84 million unique TCR sequences were included in an early release covering about 600 HLA-typed donors. Among the roughly 410 genotyped donors, around 79% belonged to the genetic ancestry cluster associated with self-reported Caucasian donors. The study aimed to test whether signatures of past pathogen exposure could be identified by cataloging public T cell receptors. The T cell repertoires of around 730 subjects were profiled by immunosequencing and related to cytomegalovirus serostatus. In addition to the first cohort of 666 subjects, a separate validation cohort of 130 or so different subjects was used. The study combined high-throughput TCR immunosequencing, statistical association of individual TCRs with disease status, and machine learning to predict cytomegalovirus infection status. A later analysis re-examined previously published TCR beta repertoires from about 670 donors and added high-resolution HLA genotyping to investigate patterns of TCR occurrence. In the later analysis, no new phenotypic data were used to find candidate immune exposures; instead, reliance was placed on TCR beta sequences and their occurrence across donors. In an earlier analysis of roughly 540 of the donors, high-throughput TCR beta sequencing was used to judge whether each TCR beta V gene segment behaved as functional or pseudogenic. Donor age, sex, ethnicity and CMV serostatus were compiled alongside the repertoire data. A later genetic analysis used genome-wide SNP genotypes for about 60% of the roughly 700 donors, treating that subset as a discovery cohort. Every repertoire in the discovery cohort had been generated on one and the same sequencing platform. HLA typing covered class I and class II loci at four-digit resolution. Typing coverage varied by locus: roughly 620-640 donors for A, B, C, DRB1 and DQB1; roughly 510 for DQA1; approximately 570 for DPA1; fewer than 480 for DPB1. Because of strong linkage in the cohort, five DR-DQ haplotypes were treated as single units for association and clustering. Among about 390 genotyped donors of the cohort, an average of around 240,000 unique TCR beta nucleotide sequences were sequenced per donor, 15% to 20% of them non-productive. Results the study describes overall, beyond this receptor: Broadly in line with IMGT annotations, most TCR beta V segments showed up in productive rearrangements about 87% or about 30% of the time in an earlier analysis of roughly 590 of the donors. For the cohort, immune exposure information was limited to CMV serostatus. The authors suggested that the approach could potentially be generalized to other disease states and immunological phenotypes. The presence/absence analyses assumed that sequencing depth was roughly uniform across donors, and that assumption may not be true. When HLA alleles, especially DR and DQ, strongly co-occurred, attributing TCR associations to individual alleles was difficult. Most TCR sequences were seen in very few donors, while some public TCRs were found in many individuals. A later genetic analysis reported fewer N-insertions in productive TCRs among donors in an Asian-associated ancestry cluster than the roughly 650-donor mean. Compared with equally common non-associated chains, HLA-associated TCR beta chains in a later analysis were more clonally expanded and had lower generation probabilities. The classifier was reported to diagnose cytomegalovirus status with high specificity and sensitivity in both the original cohort and the validation cohort. A total of 164 TCR beta chains were listed by the study as associated with cytomegalovirus. A cluster of highly shared sequence variants was judged likely to represent a technical artifact of the sequencing pipeline. An association between a missense DCLRE1C variant and V-gene and J-gene trimming of TCR beta chains was found in a later genetic analysis and replicated in an independent cohort. According to a later analysis, most CMV-associated TCR beta chains appeared to be HLA-restricted, and the HLA associations seemed to be driven largely by CMV exposure. A later analysis associated around 16,000 TCR beta sequences with specific HLA alleles at a false discovery rate of 0.05. Because HLA typing was missing for some donors at each locus, association tests included only the typed subset. Some IMGT-functional V segments, including TRBV6-2 and TRBV6-3, could not be distinguished by the 87-base-pair reads and were therefore excluded. A few of the identified cytomegalovirus-associated TCR beta chains were confirmed in vitro to be specific for cytomegalovirus antigens. A further reported finding was that TCR beta sequences accurately predicted the HLA-A and HLA-B alleles for most subjects in the first cohort. The earlier analysis of about 600 of the donors excluded about 16 rarely observed V segments, including chromosome 9 orphons, because counts were too low. A later analysis found that TCR association rates varied across HLA loci, with DRB1 alleles showing the most associated TCRs and HLA-C alleles the fewest. In a later analysis, several top co-occurrence clusters were reported to appear linked to parvovirus B19, influenza, CMV and Epstein-Barr virus. The cohort was sequenced for TCR beta chains only, and without alpha or paired-chain data the features that could be detected were limited. Correlated functional status among segregating V segments might reflect linkage disequilibrium, but an unknown experimental factor could not be ruled out.

The cohort consisted of 670 or so healthy bone marrow donors. Cohort members were all nominally healthy when sampled, although unrecorded immune exposures were likely present. The donor tested CMV seropositive and was one of the 289 seropositive cohort members. Every donor gave a peripheral blood sample, and the peripheral blood mononuclear cells from that sample were used for TCR beta sequencing. Genomic DNA was extracted from the blood cell samples with the Qiagen DNeasy Blood Extraction Kit. CDR1 and CDR2 are drawn from the germline V gene: SNHLY, FYNNEI. From V the trimming removes 10 bases and from J it removes 2 bases, while the gene matches leave 5 bases of the junction unaccounted for. From cysteine to phenylalanine, the CDR3 is 13 amino acids long. The only DNA kept is the CDR3, 39 bases in frame from the first base. The receptor library was made with the immunoSEQ multiplex PCR assay. The multiplex PCR relied on a mix of 60 forward primers for TCR Vbeta segments and 13 reverse primers for TCR Jbeta segments. The CDR3 region of rearranged TCR beta genes was amplified from genomic DNA by a multiplex PCR assay. On the Illumina HiSeq System, the amplified TCR beta libraries were sequenced as 87-base-pair reads. The study's own analysis went as follows. Across the 600 to 700 repertoires, a later analysis counted some 80 million unique TCR beta chains, some 11 million of which were shared by at least two donors. Raw reads were error-corrected and collapsed into unique sequences with a nearest-neighbor algorithm that merged closely related sequences to remove PCR and sequencing errors. To assign V, D and J gene segments, CDR3 sequences were aligned to IMGT reference sequences. For a sequence to be retained, a match of at least six nucleotides was required to both a V gene segment and a J gene segment. A rearrangement counted as productive if the CDR3 had no stop codons and remained in frame with V and J, and every other rearrangement counted as non-productive. Following IMGT convention, CDR3 was defined as the stretch from the second conserved V-encoded cysteine up to the conserved J-encoded phenylalanine. The earlier analysis of roughly 590 of the donors excluded sequences that lacked an unambiguous match to a single V gene segment. In an earlier analysis of about 590 of the donors, a V segment was called functional when productive rearrangements were above 56.7%, and segregating when the standard deviation between donors exceeded 5%. To diagnose cytomegalovirus status from the catalog of TCR beta chain sequences, a statistical classification framework was built. A later analysis assigned V and J genes by comparing TCR nucleotide sequences with IMGT/GENE-DB human TR gene sequences. The TCRdist pipeline was used in a later analysis to assign CDR3 sequences and most-parsimonious VDJ recombination scenarios. In a later analysis, each TCR beta chain was defined by its CDR3 amino acid sequence together with its V-gene family, and reads lacking a unique V-gene family were excluded. In a later analysis, 550 to 650 highly shared, low-generation-probability nucleotide sequences were removed to address suspected cross-contamination and a sequencing artifact. A later analysis calculated a clonal expansion index for each public chain from normalized within-repertoire ranks of inferred template counts. Generation probabilities in a later analysis came from a VDJ recombination model fitted to out-of-frame rearrangements, and those results were checked against IGoR. Hypergeometric tests were used in a later analysis to score TCR-TCR, TCR-HLA and TCR-CMV co-occurrence, with a repertoire-size bias correction applied to the TCR pairs. To estimate false discovery rates, a later analysis permuted the HLA or CMV assignments 20 times. A later analysis grouped co-occurring TCRs with DBSCAN, adding TCRdist sequence similarity when clustering within HLA-allele-positive subsets. For co-occurrence clustering, repertoires with fewer than 30,000 or more than 120,000 public chains were excluded, along with 4 to 6 repertoires with anomalous nucleotide sharing. TCRdb took this table from immuneACCESS and kept in-frame rearrangements with V and J called. Such tables lack part of the clones; where checked against another copy, unresolved V genes explain under half of the gap, and the rest is unexplained. Clone size and V and J calls were adopted from that table, with D and trimming inferred from the DNA. Here the sample has about 95,000 clones; 60% to 80% occur a single time. The ten largest clones add up to more than 13% of the sample.

This clone is classified as large (0.1 to 1%). What antigen it recognizes has not been identified. Per-base qualities were not stored, and no clone one base away is much larger. Recombination connected TRBV2 to TRBJ2-7; TRBD1 matches 10 bases in the middle. Sequencing was done on a sample of PBMCs. The receptor's source is a woman aged 45-60 years in good health and CMV-seropositive. The DNA reads as follows: TGTGCCACAGGACAGGGGGATGCCTACGAGCAGTACTTC. This yields the protein CATGQGDAYEQYF.